These 22 T cell receptor beta chains were all obtained from the same sample, sequenced in a study of T cell repertoires in cytomegalovirus infection. TCRdb re-analysed the reads in MiXCR, keeping a single row per CDR3 protein. Found here are over 250,000 distinct CDR3 sequences, around 20% of them singletons; the top ten hold approximately 19%. Their recognized antigens are unknown. This material consisted of cultured PBMCs, taken from culture after CMV antigen stimulation. The receptor set was obtained from a human donor in good health (CMV status not recorded). Some clones in this sample may be carry-over from other donors' samples.

At least ten counts were recorded for this clonotype. The chain couples TRBV4-1 to TRBJ2-1; D is unclear. Germline V gene sequence: CDR1 MGHRA, CDR2 YSYEKL. CDR3 length: 14 amino acids. Trimming pared 0 bases from V and 8 bases from J, leaving 11 bases between. In nucleotides, the CDR3 is TGCGCCAGCAGCCAAGATCTTGGACGGGATGAGCAGTTCTTC. This translates into CASSQDLGRDEQFF.

This clonotype was counted at least ten times. The J gene is TRBJ2-5, the V gene TRBV2; possible D gene TRBD2, 6 bases. The CDR3 runs 14 residues. Trimming took off 3 bases at V and 1 base at J, with 9 bases between the two ends. Germline V CDR1 and CDR2: SNHLY, FYNNEI. CDR3 protein: CASSEDYVQETQYF. CDR3 coding DNA: TGTGCCAGCAGTGAGGACTACGTCCAAGAGACCCAGTACTTC.

The chain carries TRBV27 and TRBJ1-2; 7 positions agree with TRBD1. Germline-derived CDR1 and CDR2 are MNHEY and SMNVEV (reference sequence). V lost 8 bases and J lost 7; bases outside the gene matches: 13. The CDR3 sequence is 14 residues long. The CDR3 spells CASGGDSLSRGYTF. Here the CDR3 DNA reads TGTGCCAGCGGTGGGGACAGTCTGTCTCGTGGCTACACCTTC.

There are many counts of this clonotype. The chain links TRBV7-6 to TRBJ2-3; 11 bases are a match to TRBD2. The CDR3 has 16 residues. The V gene's germline CDR1 is SGHVS and CDR2 FNYEAQ. Germline trimming cut 4 bases from V and 5 bases from J; bases unmatched to any gene: 8. CDR3 sequence: CASSSLSGRARDTQYF. For the CDR3, the DNA is TGTGCCAGCAGCTCCCTTAGCGGGAGGGCCAGAGATACGCAGTATTTT.

This clonotype was found many times. V usage is TRBV4-2 and J usage is TRBJ1-2; D is ambiguous. The CDR3 sequence is 16 residues long. The germline CDR1 and CDR2 sequences are LGHNA and YNFKEQ. The V and J ends lost 0 bases and 1 base respectively, with 12 bases between them. In nucleotides, the CDR3 is TGTGCCAGCAGCCAAGATCGCCGGCAGATTAACTATGGCTACACCTTC. This sequence encodes CASSQDRRQINYGYTF.

This chain uses TRBV7-2 with TRBJ2-1; D remains unclear. The CDR3 has 12 amino acids. Trimming took off 5 bases at V and 6 bases at J, with 8 bases between the two ends. Germline values: CDR1 SGHTA, CDR2 FQGNSA. CDR3 sequence: CASSTDGNEQFF. CDR3 sequence (DNA): TGTGCCAGCAGCACGGACGGCAATGAGCAGTTCTTC.

The chain recombines TRBV9 with TRBJ1-2, with D hard to call. The CDR3 extends over 15 amino acids. Germline V CDR1 and CDR2: SGDLS, YYNGEE. The V and J ends lost 3 bases and 4 bases respectively, with 16 bases between them. In DNA form, the CDR3 reads TGTGCCAGCAGCGCTTTTACAGATCGTCTCTATGGCTACACCTTC. This translates into CASSAFTDRLYGYTF.

In its sample, this clonotype was seen a few times. The chain uses TRBV20-1 and TRBJ2-7; 8 nucleotides match TRBD1. Germline CDR1 and CDR2: DFQATT and SNEGSKA (reference sequence). Trimming at V came to 1 base and at J to 5 bases, leaving 4 bases not matched to a gene. The CDR3 covers 13 residues. Written as DNA, the CDR3 is TGCAGTGCTAGAGTTTGGACAGGGAACGAGCAGTACTTC. Translation gives CSARVWTGNEQYF.

This chain connects TRBV19 to TRBJ1-5; TRBD1 is a possible D gene (5 bases). The V end was cut by 5 bases, the J end by 0 bases, with 14 bases between. Germline assignment: CDR1 LNHDA and CDR2 SQIVND (reference sequence). The CDR3 totals 16 residues. The CDR3 reads CASSGGGTNSNQPQHF. The DNA for the CDR3 is TGTGCCAGTAGTGGCGGGGGAACGAATAGCAATCAGCCCCAGCATTTT.

The chain employs TRBV7-2 and TRBJ1-4; 7 bases map to TRBD1. J gave up 8 bases and V 5 bases, and 11 bases lay outside the gene matches. Looked up from germline, CDR1 is SGHTA and CDR2 is FQGNSA. The CDR3 loop spans 15 amino acids. The CDR3 is CASSTKSTGVEKLFF. The CDR3, as DNA: TGTGCCAGCAGCACCAAATCTACAGGGGTGGAAAAACTGTTTTTT.

This clonotype has a count of ten or more. The chain is built from TRBV7-2 and TRBJ2-7, with D tentatively TRBD1 or TRBD2 (6 bases each). Looked up from germline, CDR1 is SGHTA and CDR2 is FQGNSA. The V and J ends lost 4 bases and 4 bases respectively, with 17 bases between them. The CDR3 length is 15 residues. CDR3 loop: CASSYVDGGQYEQYF. The CDR3 DNA sequence: TGTGCCAGCAGCTACGTCGATGGGGGGCAATACGAGCAGTACTTC.

The chain has TRBV9 and TRBJ2-1, with D tentatively TRBD1 or TRBD2 (5 bases each). Germline CDR1 is SGDLS and CDR2 is YYNGEE. The CDR3 length is 15 residues. V lost 0 bases to trimming and J lost 6 bases, with 13 bases between them. The CDR3: CASSVGLGDPNEQFF. The DNA of the CDR3 is TGTGCCAGCAGCGTAGGTTTGGGGGACCCCAATGAGCAGTTCTTC.

This clonotype was detected ten times or more. The chain uses TRBV7-3 and TRBJ2-2; TRBD1 agrees at 11 bases. This CDR3 spans 16 amino acids. From germline, CDR1 is SGHTA and CDR2 FQGTGA. After removal of 6 bases from V and 7 bases from J, the junction contained 10 bases not matched to a gene. CDR3 sequence reads: CASRDTGQGVFGELFF. The CDR3 DNA reads as TGTGCCAGCAGGGATACGGGACAGGGGGTGTTCGGGGAGCTGTTTTTT. The full variable domain, rest sourced from reference TRBV7-3 and TRBJ2-2, is GAGVSQTPSNKVTEKGKYVELRCDPISGHTALYWYRQSLGQGPEFLIYFQGTGAADDSGLPNDRFFAVRPEGSVSTLKIQRTERGDSAVYLCASRDTGQGVFGELFFGEGSRLTVL.

The rearrangement uses TRBV12-3 or TRBV12-4 and TRBJ2-7; D could derive from TRBD1 or TRBD2 (5 bases each). The V gene lost 4 bases and the J gene lost 5 bases, with 18 bases spanning the gap. The CDR3 runs 15 residues. The CDR3 is CASSWGSGPTDEQYV. In DNA, the CDR3 is TGTGCCAGCAGTTGGGGGTCGGGCCCCACGGACGAGCAGTACGTC.

V gene TRBV7-8 combines with J gene TRBJ2-7; no definite D call. In germline, CDR1 is SGHVS, CDR2 FQNEAQ. The CDR3 totals 12 residues. The ends were cut back, 2 bases at V and 7 bases at J, with 9 bases in the middle. The chain's CDR3 is CASSLPLQEQYF. The CDR3 DNA follows: TGTGCCAGCAGCTTACCACTCCAAGAGCAGTACTTC.

V usage is TRBV4-1 and J usage is TRBJ2-7, with D perhaps matching TRBD2 (6 bases). The germline gives CDR1 MGHRA, CDR2 YSYEKL. V lost 1 base and J lost 1, with 11 bases in between. The CDR3 spans 15 residues. The CDR3 loop reads CASSQGSGTSYEQYF. The CDR3 nucleotides read TGCGCCAGCAGCCAAGGTTCAGGGACTTCCTACGAGCAGTACTTC.

This clonotype occurred many times. The J gene is TRBJ2-4, the V gene TRBV6-2 or TRBV6-3, with D tentatively TRBD1 (5 bases). The V end lost 5 bases, the J end lost 0 bases, and 14 bases lay between the germline ends. Germline loops: CDR1 MNHEY, CDR2 SVGEGT. This CDR3 has 16 amino acids. CDR3 nucleotide sequence: TGTGCCAGCAGTACCCCCGACAGATTAGCCAAAAACATTCAGTACTTC. Residues: CASSTPDRLAKNIQYF.

The gene calls are TRBV28 and TRBJ2-5; no definite D call. V lost 9 bases to trimming and J lost 1 base, with 12 bases between them. This CDR3 region has 13 residues. CDR1 is MDHEN and CDR2 is SYDVKM in the germline V gene. The CDR3 here is CASGSSPQETQYF. CDR3 nucleotides: TGTGCCAGTGGAAGCAGCCCCCAAGAGACCCAGTACTTC. Together with reference TRBV28 and TRBJ2-5, the CDR3 gives the full variable domain: DVKVTQSSRYLVKRTGEKVFLECVQDMDHENMFWYRQDPGLGLRLIYFSYDVKMKEKGDIPEGYSVSREKKERFSLILESASTNQTSMYLCASGSSPQETQYFGPGTRLLVL.

The chain carries TRBV28 and TRBJ1-5; 7 bases line up with TRBD1. CDR3 length equals 14 residues. Per germline, CDR1 MDHEN and CDR2 SYDVKM. Trimming cost V 3 bases and J 3 bases; bases outside gene matches: 2. The CDR3, as DNA: TGTGCCAGCAGTTTTGACAGGGACAATCAGCCCCAGCATTTT. It specifies CASSFDRDNQPQHF. Drawing the rest from reference TRBV28 and TRBJ1-5, the complete variable domain is DVKVTQSSRYLVKRTGEKVFLECVQDMDHENMFWYRQDPGLGLRLIYFSYDVKMKEKGDIPEGYSVSREKKERFSLILESASTNQTSMYLCASSFDRDNQPQHFGDGTRLSIL.

The rearrangement joins TRBV6-2 or TRBV6-3 to TRBJ1-1; no reliable D call. The germline V and J ends were trimmed by 7 bases and 6 bases, with 15 bases remaining between them. The CDR3 contains 13 residues. CDR1 is MNHEY, CDR2 SVGEGT, per germline. For the CDR3, the DNA is TGTGCCAGCACTGGTACTTTGGGAGCTGAAGCTTTCTTT. This codes for CASTGTLGAEAFF.

The gene calls are TRBV6-2 or TRBV6-3 and TRBJ2-7; 9 bases are shared with TRBD1. The germline V gene has CDR1 MNHEY and CDR2 SVGEGT. V was pared by 4 bases and J by 9 bases, with 7 bases of the junction left unmatched. The CDR3 consists of 13 residues. The CDR3 is CASSSTGQGWQYF. CDR3 DNA sequence: TGTGCCAGCAGTTCGACGGGACAGGGATGGCAGTACTTC.

The chain is built from TRBV28 and TRBJ2-7; D is perhaps TRBD1 or TRBD2 (5 bases each). V lost 5 bases to trimming and J lost 0 bases, with 17 bases between them. CDR1 and CDR2 (germline): MDHEN, SYDVKM. The CDR3 is made up of 16 amino acids. This chain's CDR3 is CASSHQRGGGSYEQYF. Written as DNA, the CDR3 is TGTGCCAGCAGTCACCAACGGGGCGGTGGCTCCTACGAGCAGTACTTC.